Presented here are 28 T cell receptor beta chains from one specimen sequenced in a study of OX40 agonist ivuxolimab in advanced cancers. Produced via immunoSEQ multiplex PCR; TCRdb's table is partial and in-frame only. The sample has tens of thousands of clones; around 83% are singletons. Sequenced here: CD4+ or CD8+ T cells sorted from blood, sampled in a trial of the OX40 agonist ivuxolimab. Receptors originate from an adult with an advanced solid tumor such as melanoma, head and neck, liver or kidney cancer.

This chain connects TRBV7-3 to TRBJ1-1; D is undetermined. V was shortened by 4 bases and J by 6 bases, with 12 bases between the two germline ends. The length of the CDR3 is 13 residues. Germline loops: CDR1 SGHTA, CDR2 FQGTGA. CDR3 protein: CASSSGPVAEAFF. In DNA, the CDR3 is TGTGCCAGCAGCTCCGGCCCTGTGGCTGAAGCTTTCTTT.

The gene calls are TRBV28 and TRBJ2-7; no clear D. The CDR3 covers 13 residues. The V gene's germline CDR1 is MDHEN and CDR2 SYDVKM. Between the trimmed V and J ends, which lost 6 bases and 7 bases, there was a span of 16 bases. The chain's CDR3 is CASRSPLLLEQYF. In DNA, the CDR3 is TGTGCCAGCAGGTCCCCCCTACTTCTTGAGCAGTACTTC.

The chain is built from TRBV9 and TRBJ1-6; D is perhaps TRBD1 (5 bases). The CDR3 is made up of 15 amino acids. V was pared by 3 bases and J by 4 bases, with 11 bases between. CDR1 is SGDLS and CDR2 is YYNGEE in the germline V gene. DNA for the CDR3: TGTGCCAGCAGCGGGGGGTCGGGGTATAATTCACCCCTCCACTTT. It specifies CASSGGSGYNSPLHF.

The rearrangement uses TRBV6-6 and TRBJ2-7; the match to TRBD1 covers 7 bases. CDR1 and CDR2 (germline): MNHNY, SVGAGI (reference sequence). V trimming: 8 bases; J trimming: 1 base; junction bases outside the gene matches: 11. The CDR3 sequence is 15 residues long. CDR3 nucleotides: TGTGCCAGCGCCTTTTTGGGGACAGTTTCCTACGAGCAGTACTTC. Protein product: CASAFLGTVSYEQYF.

The chain joins TRBV6-6 to TRBJ2-4, with 12 bases fitting TRBD1. V lost 6 bases and J lost 5; bases outside the gene matches: 5. There are 15 residues in the CDR3. Germline CDR1 MNHNY, CDR2 SVGAGI (reference sequence). The CDR3, as DNA: TGTGCCAGCAGCTTGGGACAGGGGGCCGAAAACATTCAGTACTTC. Amino acid sequence: CASSLGQGAENIQYF.

This clone was counted only a few times. The same CDR3 arises from other DNA sequences in this sample as well. This chain joins TRBV11-2 and TRBJ2-2; D is undetermined. From germline, CDR1 is SGHAT and CDR2 FQNNGV. This CDR3 comprises 13 residues. The V end was cut by 3 bases, the J end by 0 bases, with 2 bases between. CDR3 in DNA: TGTGCCAGCAGCTTGACGAACACCGGGGAGCTGTTTTTT. This codes for CASSLTNTGELFF.

The V and J genes are TRBV7-3 and TRBJ1-3, with unresolved D. Germline lookup yields CDR1 SGHTA and CDR2 FQGTGA. This CDR3 is 16 amino acids long. V shed 4 bases and J shed 0 bases, with 13 bases lying between them. The CDR3 DNA sequence: TGTGCCAGCAGCTCCGCGGCCGGCAGCTCTGGAAACACCATATATTTT. Its translation is CASSSAAGSSGNTIYF.

This chain links TRBV19 with TRBJ1-1, with TRBD1 matching over 7 bases. The CDR3 runs 15 residues. The junction had 5 bases not matched to a gene; V was cut back by 4 bases and J by 0 bases. CDR1 is LNHDA, CDR2 SQIVND, per germline (reference sequence). The CDR3 is CASSTAGGLNTEAFF. CDR3 sequence (DNA): TGTGCCAGTAGTACCGCAGGGGGACTGAACACTGAAGCTTTCTTT.

The chain combines TRBV28 with TRBJ2-1, with D possibly being TRBD2 (6 bases). CDR3 size: 13 residues. The V end lost 4 bases, the J end lost 11 bases, and 15 bases lay between the germline ends. The V gene's germline CDR1 is MDHEN and CDR2 SYDVKM. CDR3 sequence reads: CASSSQGGRKQFF. The CDR3 DNA is TGTGCCAGCAGTTCTCAAGGTGGGAGGAAGCAGTTCTTC. Full variable domain (rest looked up from reference TRBV28 and TRBJ2-1): DVKVTQSSRYLVKRTGEKVFLECVQDMDHENMFWYRQDPGLGLRLIYFSYDVKMKEKGDIPEGYSVSREKKERFSLILESASTNQTSMYLCASSSQGGRKQFFGPGTRLTVL.

This clone appeared a few times. The chain employs TRBV6-6 and TRBJ1-1, with D unclear. The germline V and J ends were trimmed by 2 bases and 4 bases, with 5 bases remaining between them. The germline CDR1 and CDR2 sequences are MNHNY and SVGAGI (reference sequence). The CDR3 runs 12 residues. The CDR3 protein is CASSYGVTEAFF. CDR3 bases: TGTGCCAGCAGTTACGGGGTCACTGAAGCTTTCTTT.

This clone is labeled medium-sized (0.01 to 0.1%). The chain employs TRBV6-5 and TRBJ1-3; 8 nucleotides line up with TRBD1. J was trimmed by 4 bases and V by 2 bases; bases with no gene match: 7. Germline assignment: CDR1 MNHEY and CDR2 SVGAGI. The CDR3 length is 16 residues. CDR3 residues: CASSYTAGGAGNTIYF. The CDR3, as DNA: TGTGCCAGCAGTTACACGGCAGGGGGCGCGGGAAACACCATATATTTT.

This clone was detected a few times. The CDR3 DNA is TGTGCCAGTAAGGTGGAGGCAGAAGCTTTCTTT. This translates into CASKVEAEAFF. V gene TRBV19 combines with J gene TRBJ1-1; D gene ambiguous. Germline CDR1 LNHDA, CDR2 SQIVND (reference sequence). The V end lost 7 bases, the J end lost 8 bases, and 11 bases lay between the germline ends. This CDR3 has 11 residues.

The CDR3 DNA reads as TGTGCCAGCAGCAGGGACAACTACGAGCAGTACTTC. This gives the protein CASSRDNYEQYF. The chain is built from TRBV5-4 and TRBJ2-5, with D possibly matching TRBD1 (6 bases). Matching the DNA end better, TRBJ2-7 makes the J call doubtful. Germline assignment: CDR1 SGHNT and CDR2 YYREEE (reference sequence). The CDR3 is 12 residues long.

Only a few counts were recorded for this clone. V usage is TRBV6-1 and J usage is TRBJ2-5; TRBD1 matches at 8 bases. V shed 4 bases, J shed 5 bases, and the junction held 6 bases outside the gene matches. CDR3 length: 14 amino acids. The germline CDR1 and CDR2 sequences are MNHNS and SASEGT. The CDR3 here is CASSGYRGTETQYF. DNA for the CDR3: TGTGCCAGCAGTGGGTACAGGGGGACCGAGACCCAGTACTTC.

The rearrangement links TRBV14 to TRBJ2-3, with TRBD1 matching over 7 bases. Germline assignment: CDR1 SGHDN and CDR2 FVKESK. CDR3 length equals 13 residues. Germline trimming cut 2 bases from V and 7 bases from J; bases unmatched to any gene: 3. The CDR3 DNA follows: TGTGCCAGCAGCCAATCGACAGGGAATACGCAGTATTTT. It specifies CASSQSTGNTQYF.

There are a few counts of this clone. The rearrangement joins TRBV6-6 to TRBJ2-5, with D tentatively TRBD1 (6 bases). Trimming shortened V by 5 bases and J by 4 bases, and 11 bases separated the two germline ends. The CDR3 is made up of 13 amino acids. CDR1 is MNHNY, CDR2 SVGAGI, per germline (reference sequence). CDR3 in amino acids: CASSATGAETQYF. DNA for the CDR3: TGTGCCAGCAGTGCGACAGGTGCAGAGACCCAGTACTTC.

This clone was seen a few times. The chain has TRBV18 and TRBJ2-7; D unresolved. Germline V gene lookup returns CDR1 KGHSH and CDR2 LQKENI. V was trimmed by 2 bases and J by 3 bases, leaving 14 bases between them. This CDR3 region has 15 residues. As DNA, the CDR3 is TGTGCCAGCTCACCAACGAACGGACCTTACTACGAGCAGTACTTC. This translates into CASSPTNGPYYEQYF.

V is TRBV18 and J is TRBJ2-5; the D gene could be TRBD1 or TRBD2 (6 bases each). The V end lost 2 bases, the J end lost 5 bases, and 15 bases lay between the germline ends. The CDR3 runs 15 residues. Germline V gene lookup returns CDR1 KGHSH and CDR2 LQKENI. The DNA for the CDR3 is TGTGCCAGCTCACCATCACCGGGGGCAGGGGAGACCCAGTACTTC. This encodes CASSPSPGAGETQYF.

This clone was found a few times. V gene TRBV19 combines with J gene TRBJ2-3, with a weak D call TRBD1 (6 bases). Trimming stripped 8 bases from V and 7 bases from J, with 31 bases between. The CDR3 loop spans 18 amino acids. CDR1 is LNHDA, CDR2 SQIVND, per germline (reference sequence). CDR3 loop: CASQAETGRGRDRNTQYF. As DNA, the CDR3 is TGTGCCAGTCAGGCCGAAACAGGGCGAGGACGGGATAGAAATACGCAGTATTTT.

The chain has TRBV18 and TRBJ1-2; D not resolved. This CDR3 is built from 16 residues. V lost 0 bases, J lost 5 bases, and 16 bases lay in between. Germline values: CDR1 KGHSH, CDR2 LQKENI. The CDR3 region has the DNA TGTGCCAGCTCACCACCTCCCCCCTTAGCGGAATATGGCTACACCTTC. This sequence encodes CASSPPPPLAEYGYTF.

This clone appeared once. The CDR3 region has the DNA TGTGCCAGCAGCTTAAGGGGACAGGGGGTAAGGAAGCAGTACTTC. Its translation is CASSLRGQGVRKQYF. This rearrangement joins TRBV7-9 to TRBJ2-7, with TRBD1 identical over 11 bases. The CDR3 is made up of 15 amino acids. Germline CDR1 and CDR2: SEHNR and FQNEAQ (reference sequence). The junction had 8 bases not matched to a gene; V was cut back by 2 bases and J by 8 bases.

This sequence joins TRBV5-4 and TRBJ1-1, with 8 bases lining up with TRBD1. Per germline, CDR1 SGHNT and CDR2 YYREEE (reference sequence). The CDR3 consists of 15 residues. Trimming took 0 bases from V and 1 from J; bases not matched to a gene: 2. The CDR3 spells CASSLGGTGNTEAFF. The CDR3, as DNA: TGTGCCAGCAGCTTGGGTGGGACAGGGAACACTGAAGCTTTCTTT.

The J gene is TRBJ1-4, the V gene TRBV7-9; 8 bases match TRBD1. Germline V CDR1 and CDR2: SEHNR, FQNEAQ (reference sequence). Trimming took 5 bases from V and 0 from J; bases not matched to a gene: 8. The CDR3 is 17 amino acids. The CDR3 is CASSHRGGSATNEKLFF. The CDR3 coding sequence is TGTGCCAGCAGCCACAGGGGGGGTTCCGCAACTAATGAAAAACTGTTTTTT. Variable domain in full (rest from reference TRBV7-9 and TRBJ1-4): DTGVSQNPRHKITKRGQNVTFRCDPISEHNRLYWYRQTLGQGPEFLTYFQNEAQLEKSRLLSDRFSAERPKGSFSTLEIQRTEQGDSAMYLCASSHRGGSATNEKLFFGSGTQLSVL.

The V call is TRBV6-4, the J call TRBJ2-1; 9 bases are shared with TRBD2. With 7 bases clipped from V and 3 bases from J, the junction kept 13 bases outside the gene matches. Looked up from germline, CDR1 is MRHNA and CDR2 is SNTAGT. The CDR3 extends over 17 amino acids. CDR3 DNA sequence: TGTGCCAGCAAGGAGGAAACTAGCGGGTTCATCTACAATGAGCAGTTCTTC. Protein: CASKEETSGFIYNEQFF.

In DNA, the CDR3 is TGTGCCAGCTCACCACCGAAACAGCAGGGGCAGTTCTTC. It translates to CASSPPKQQGQFF. This rearrangement joins TRBV18 to TRBJ2-1, with D tentatively TRBD1 (5 bases). The CDR3 is made up of 13 amino acids. Germline V CDR1 and CDR2: KGHSH, LQKENI. Trimming shortened V by 0 bases and J by 12 bases, and 12 bases separated the two germline ends.

Regarding this clone: This sequence is one base from a far larger clone and is likely a read error. The rearrangement links TRBV5-2 to TRBJ2-7; the table assigns TRBD2, which was not confirmed against the DNA. TRBV5-2 is labeled a pseudogene. CDR3 length: 16 amino acids. The CDR3 bases are TGTGCCAGCAGCGACCGGGGAGTAGCGGGGGCCTACGAGCAGTACTTC. Amino acid sequence: CASSDRGVAGAYEQYF.

The sample holds a few counts of this clone. The V and J genes are TRBV6-1 and TRBJ2-3, with D tentatively TRBD2 (7 bases). V was trimmed by 4 bases and J by 4 bases, leaving 18 bases between them. Germline V CDR1 and CDR2: MNHNS, SASEGT. There are 16 residues in the CDR3. CDR3 coding DNA: TGTGCCAGCAGTGTCCCTTGGGGGGGGGCTGCAGATACGCAGTATTTT. As protein: CASSVPWGGAADTQYF.

The chain is built from TRBV19 and TRBJ2-7; TRBD2 might be the D (7 bases). The length of the CDR3 is 14 residues. Germline CDR1 is LNHDA and CDR2 is SQIVND (reference sequence). The V end lost 10 bases, the J end lost 0 bases, and 16 bases lay between the germline ends. CDR3 loop: CATMRGGSSYEQYF. Written as DNA, the CDR3 is TGTGCCACCATGAGGGGGGGGAGCTCCTACGAGCAGTACTTC. The complete variable domain, with remaining parts taken from reference TRBV19 and TRBJ2-7, reads DGGITQSPKYLFRKEGQNVTLSCEQNLNHDAMYWYRQDPGQGLRLIYYSQIVNDFQKGDIAEGYSVSREKKESFPLTVTSAQKNPTAFYLCATMRGGSSYEQYFGPGTRLTVT.